This TCR beta chain derives from a study of blood T cell repertoires in COVID-19. This CDR3 is built from 16 residues. Germline CDR1 is KGHDR and CDR2 is SFDVKD. Trimming cost V 4 bases and J 4 bases; bases outside gene matches: 8. As processed by the authors: Cell counts per sample came from amplifying reference gene primers. The protocol was immunoSEQ multiplex PCR, while the TCRdb copy is restricted to in-frame clones and leaves out a portion. That table furnishes V, J and clone size, whereas the DNA furnished D and trimming. This table holds around 220,000 clones, roughly 84% found once. The chain recombines TRBV24-1 with TRBJ2-1, with 8 nucleotides matching TRBD1. The sequence derives from a man aged 35 to 55 with active or convalescent COVID-19. The source material was peripheral blood. DNA for the CDR3: TGTGCCACCAGTGAGTCCGGGACAGGCGATTACAATGAGCAGTTCTTC. It is translated as CATSESGTGDYNEQFF.